This T cell receptor (beta chain) was retrieved from a study of T-cell reconstitution after alpha-beta-depleted transplantation in children. Researchers prepared the TCRbeta library using unique molecular identifiers, the study reports. TCRdb itself ran the PCR reads through MiXCR, one entry per CDR3 protein. The sample consists of 400,000 to 500,000 distinct CDR3 sequences, approximately 10% of them appearing once. This clonotype was counted between two and nine times. The CDR3 has 13 residues. V gave up 0 bases and J gave up 7 bases, with 6 bases separating them. Germline V gene data show CDR1 as LGHNA and CDR2 as YSLEER.

This sequence joins TRBV4-3 and TRBJ2-2, with D unclear. The material was PBMCs from the stem cell graft donor, obtained from the stem cell graft. The sequence was collected from a human donor who donated a stem cell graft to a child with acute myeloid leukemia. CDR3 amino acids: CASSQDLSGELFF. Here the CDR3 DNA reads TGCGCCAGCAGCCAAGATCTTAGCGGGGAGCTGTTTTTT.